These T cell receptor beta chains were read from a single sample in a study of OX40 agonist ivuxolimab in advanced cancers. Sequenced by immunoSEQ multiplex PCR; TCRdb stores in-frame clones only, minus some. Of around 75,000 clones in the sample, roughly 80% are singletons; the top ten hold approximately 1%. The sequences come from CD4+ or CD8+ T cells sorted from blood, collected in a trial of the OX40 agonist ivuxolimab. These receptors came from an adult with an advanced solid tumor such as melanoma, head and neck, liver or kidney cancer. Each CDR3 is given with its conserved first and last residue. The D gene is left open where the match is weak. The size field is filled for only some rows; it gives once, few, many or a size class.

CDR3 length	V gene	D gene	J gene	clone size	CDR3 protein	CDR3 DNA
15	TRBV5-6	TRBD1	TRBJ2-3	once	CASSWDRERVDTQYF	TGTGCCAGCAGCTGGGACAGGGAGAGGGTAGATACGCAGTATTTT
12	TRBV10-3	-	TRBJ2-5	-	CAISDKGETQYF	TGTGCCATCAGTGATAAAGGAGAGACCCAGTACTTC
13	TRBV29-1	-	TRBJ1-5	-	CSVAEVTDQPQHF	TGCAGCGTTGCGGAGGTTACAGATCAGCCCCAGCATTTT
16	TRBV27	-	TRBJ1-6	-	CASRRTVSSYNSPLHF	TGTGCCAGCAGAAGGACAGTGAGCTCCTATAATTCACCCCTCCACTTT
11	TRBV19	TRBD1	TRBJ1-1	-	CASRTTGTAFF	TGTGCCAGTAGAACGACAGGGACAGCTTTCTTT
14	TRBV10-2	TRBD2	TRBJ2-1	-	CASSGSGGYNEQFF	TGCGCCAGCAGTGGAAGCGGGGGGTACAATGAGCAGTTCTTC
15	TRBV5-1	-	TRBJ1-2	-	CASSREAGANYGYTF	TGCGCCAGCAGCAGGGAGGCCGGGGCGAACTATGGCTACACCTTC
14	TRBV7-9	-	TRBJ1-5	-	CASSSDTDSQPQHF	TGTGCCAGCAGCTCGGATACCGACAGTCAGCCCCAGCATTTT
15	TRBV11-2	TRBD2	TRBJ2-1	few	CASSLIRGGRDEQFF	TGTGCCAGCAGCTTAATCCGCGGGGGTAGAGATGAGCAGTTCTTC
16	TRBV19	-	TRBJ2-2	-	CASSIGGAGRTGELFF	TGTGCCAGTAGTATTGGTGGGGCAGGAAGGACCGGGGAGCTGTTTTTT
14	TRBV28	TRBD1	TRBJ1-5	-	CASRPDRSNQPQHF	TGTGCCAGCAGGCCGGACAGGAGCAATCAGCCCCAGCATTTT
17	TRBV27	TRBD1	TRBJ2-1	-	CASSPYPPGTGGNEQFF	TGTGCCAGCAGTCCATATCCGCCCGGGACAGGGGGCAATGAGCAGTTCTTC
13	TRBV6-1	TRBD1	TRBJ2-7	-	CASSRTGSYEQYF	TGTGCCAGCAGTCGGACAGGGTCCTACGAGCAGTACTTC
15	TRBV7-8	TRBD1	TRBJ1-4	-	CASSLEGVRGEKLFF	TGTGCCAGCAGCTTAGAAGGGGTCAGGGGGGAAAAACTGTTTTTT
13	TRBV14	-	TRBJ2-7	-	CASSSRGRNEQYF	TGTGCCAGCAGCTCCAGGGGCCGAAACGAGCAGTACTTC
14	TRBV6-1	TRBD1	TRBJ1-5	-	CASSSKGAGRPQHF	TGTGCCAGCTCGTCAAAGGGGGCCGGGAGGCCCCAGCATTTT
14	TRBV6-5	-	TRBJ2-1	-	CASRGRITNNEQFF	TGTGCCAGCAGAGGACGGATCACAAACAATGAGCAGTTCTTC
14	TRBV5-1	-	TRBJ1-4	-	CASSLQDPGEKLFF	TGCGCCAGCAGCCTACAGGACCCCGGAGAAAAACTGTTTTTT
14	TRBV19	TRBD1	TRBJ1-6	-	CASSTMTGSSPLHF	TGTGCCAGTAGTACCATGACAGGGAGCTCACCCCTCCACTTT
16	TRBV7-6	-	TRBJ2-5	-	CASSLFISTPQETQYF	TGTGCCAGCAGCTTATTCATATCGACACCACAAGAGACCCAGTACTTC
18	TRBV11-3	TRBD2	TRBJ2-1	-	CASSLAPLTSGRYNEQFF	TGTGCCAGCAGCTTAGCCCCTCTCACTAGCGGGAGATACAATGAGCAGTTCTTC
14	TRBV6-1	-	TRBJ2-3	-	CASSEAGATDTQYF	TGTGCCAGCAGTGAGGCGGGGGCAACCGATACGCAGTATTTT
14	TRBV2	TRBD1	TRBJ1-1	-	CASRGTGENTEAFF	TGTGCCAGCAGGGGGACAGGGGAGAACACTGAAGCTTTCTTT
16	TRBV14	TRBD1	TRBJ2-3	once	CASSQRTGGRTDTQYF	TGTGCCAGCAGCCAGAGGACAGGCGGCCGCACAGATACGCAGTATTTT
14	TRBV6-1	-	TRBJ2-1	-	CASSEGRFNNEQFF	TGTGCCAGCAGTGAAGGGCGATTTAACAATGAGCAGTTCTTC
16	TRBV19	-	TRBJ2-3	once	CASSIGRATSTDTQYF	TGTGCCAGTAGTATAGGGAGGGCAACTAGCACAGATACGCAGTATTTT
15	TRBV18	TRBD1	TRBJ1-4	-	CASSPARGGGEKLFF	TGTGCCAGCTCACCAGCCCGGGGAGGGGGCGAAAAACTGTTTTTT
13	TRBV28	-	TRBJ1-3	-	CASHSLSGNTIYF	TGTGCCAGCCACAGCCTCTCTGGAAACACCATATATTTT
15	TRBV11-2	TRBD2	TRBJ2-7	-	CASSFTGTNNYEQYF	TGTGCCAGCAGCTTCACCGGGACTAACAACTACGAGCAGTACTTC
18	TRBV18	-	TRBJ2-6	few	CASSPGPLSTSGANVLTF	TGTGCCAGCTCACCCGGGCCTCTATCCACTTCTGGGGCCAACGTCCTGACTTTC
15	TRBV7-8	-	TRBJ1-2	-	CASSRGLGAHYGYTF	TGTGCCAGCAGTCGAGGTCTAGGGGCCCACTATGGCTACACCTTC
13	TRBV1	-	TRBJ2-7	-	CTSSPGDHYEQYF	TGCACCAGCAGCCCGGGAGACCACTACGAGCAGTACTTC
16	TRBV2	-	TRBJ2-1	few	CASSEWLSAFGDEQFF	TGTGCCAGCAGTGAATGGTTATCCGCCTTCGGGGATGAGCAGTTCTTC
17	TRBV18	-	TRBJ2-7	-	CASSPPVGSPRRGEQYF	TGTGCCAGCTCACCACCGGTGGGCAGCCCTAGGAGGGGCGAGCAGTACTTC
15	TRBV4-2	-	TRBJ1-1	-	CASSQDLRGAREAFF	TGTGCCAGCAGCCAAGATCTACGGGGGGCGAGGGAAGCTTTCTTT
15	TRBV27	-	TRBJ1-5	few	CASSATGYSNQPQHF	TGTGCCAGCAGTGCTACGGGATATAGCAATCAGCCCCAGCATTTT
13	TRBV2	-	TRBJ1-4	-	CATNGGPNEKLFF	TGTGCCACAAACGGGGGACCTAATGAAAAACTGTTTTTT
16	TRBV7-6	TRBD2	TRBJ2-5	-	CASSLLVLAGKETQYF	TGTGCCAGCAGCTTGTTAGTCCTAGCGGGGAAAGAGACCCAGTACTTC
16	TRBV4-1	TRBD2	TRBJ2-5	-	CASSQEGWGGQETQYF	TGCGCCAGCAGCCAAGAGGGCTGGGGGGGACAAGAGACCCAGTACTTC
14	TRBV14	-	TRBJ2-7	-	CASSRGGVNYEQYF	TGTGCCAGCAGCCGAGGGGGGGTTAACTACGAGCAGTACTTC
14	TRBV6-6	-	TRBJ2-2	-	CASRPRPNTGELFF	TGTGCCAGCAGACCCCGCCCGAACACCGGGGAGCTGTTTTTT
15	TRBV27	-	TRBJ1-2	-	CASSLSYGTEGGYTF	TGTGCCAGCAGTTTATCCTATGGGACGGAGGGGGGCTACACCTTC
14	TRBV11-2	-	TRBJ2-2	-	CASSTSPRVLELFF	TGTGCCAGCAGCACTAGCCCCCGGGTACTTGAGCTGTTTTTT
18	TRBV18	-	TRBJ1-2	-	CASSPEFVGNLRGFGYTF	TGTGCCAGCTCACCTGAGTTCGTTGGCAATCTACGGGGCTTTGGCTACACCTTC
14	TRBV5-1	TRBD1	TRBJ1-6	few	CASSRTGENSPLHF	TGCGCCAGCAGCAGGACAGGGGAAAATTCACCCCTCCACTTT
15	TRBV5-4	-	TRBJ2-1	once	CASSLQDTSHNEQFF	TGTGCCAGCAGCTTACAGGATACATCACACAATGAGCAGTTCTTC